This T cell receptor beta chain was recorded in a study of blood T cells in healthy people across ages. Across the whole study: About one barcoded TCR beta cDNA was captured per two T cells. Whole-study results and caveats: Diversity of TCR beta per million T cells declined in a roughly linear way with age.

There are a few counts of this clonotype. The antigen is undetermined. Trimming removed 4 bases from V and 2 bases from J, with 10 bases in between. Germline V gives CDR1 KGHDR, CDR2 SFDVKD. This CDR3 contains 14 residues. Alongside a J-beta primer mix, a sample-barcoded 5' primer served in a second PCR lasting 7 to 11 cycles. Every cDNA molecule bore a tag from a template-switch adaptor containing 12 random nucleotides. MiXCR was run by TCRdb on the 5' RACE reads, yielding one entry per CDR3 protein. The sample has about 1.1 million distinct CDR3 sequences, 30% to 40% seen once; the top ten hold around 13%.

The clonotype comes from a man aged 18 to 29 in good health. Sequenced material: blood. V is TRBV24-1 and J is TRBJ1-2; D is unclear. The CDR3 spells CATSDSDGNYGYTF. CDR3 in DNA: TGTGCCACCAGTGACTCGGACGGGAACTATGGCTACACCTTC.